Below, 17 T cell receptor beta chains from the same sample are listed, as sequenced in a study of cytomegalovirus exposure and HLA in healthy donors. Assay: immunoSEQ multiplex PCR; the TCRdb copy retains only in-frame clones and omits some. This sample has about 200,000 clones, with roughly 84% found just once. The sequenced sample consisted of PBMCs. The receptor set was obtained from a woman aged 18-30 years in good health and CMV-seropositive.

The CDR3 DNA is TGTGCCAGCAGAAATAGCGAGTCGTGGGAGACCCAGTACTTC. Translation: CASRNSESWETQYF. This sequence joins TRBV5-4 and TRBJ2-5; D may be TRBD2 (5 bases). From germline, CDR1 is SGHNT and CDR2 YYREEE (reference sequence). Between the trimmed V and J ends, which lost 5 bases and 5 bases, there was a span of 16 bases. CDR3 size: 14 residues.

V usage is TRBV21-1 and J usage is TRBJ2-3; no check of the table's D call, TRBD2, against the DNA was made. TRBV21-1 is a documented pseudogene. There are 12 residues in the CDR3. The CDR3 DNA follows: TGTGCCAGCAGCGGGAGTGCAGATACGCAGTATTTT. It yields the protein CASSGSADTQYF.

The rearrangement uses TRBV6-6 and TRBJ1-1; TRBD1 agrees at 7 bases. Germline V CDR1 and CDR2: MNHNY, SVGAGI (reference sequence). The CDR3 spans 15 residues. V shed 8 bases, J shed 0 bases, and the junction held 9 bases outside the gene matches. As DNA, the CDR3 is TGTGCCAGCGAGCGGACAGGATCCATGAACACTGAAGCTTTCTTT. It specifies CASERTGSMNTEAFF.

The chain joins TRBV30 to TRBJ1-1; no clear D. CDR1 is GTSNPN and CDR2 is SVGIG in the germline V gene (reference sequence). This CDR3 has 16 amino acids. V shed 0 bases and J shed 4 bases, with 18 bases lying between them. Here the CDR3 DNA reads TGTGCCTGGAGTGTACACCCCGGCGGGGAAGGCACTGAAGCTTTCTTT. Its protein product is CAWSVHPGGEGTEAFF.

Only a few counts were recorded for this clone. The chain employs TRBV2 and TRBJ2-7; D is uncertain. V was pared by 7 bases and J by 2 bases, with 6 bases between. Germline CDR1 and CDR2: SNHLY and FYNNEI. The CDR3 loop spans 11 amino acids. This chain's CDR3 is CASTVTYEQYF. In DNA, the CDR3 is TGTGCCAGCACGGTGACCTACGAGCAGTACTTC.

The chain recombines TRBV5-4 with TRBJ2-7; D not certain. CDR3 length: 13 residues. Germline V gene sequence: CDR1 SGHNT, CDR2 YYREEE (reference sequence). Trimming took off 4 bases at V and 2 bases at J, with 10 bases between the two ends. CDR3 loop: CASSPTATYEQYF. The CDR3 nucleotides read TGTGCCAGCAGCCCAACCGCTACCTACGAGCAGTACTTC.

CDR3 sequence reads: CASSFTSADTQYF. DNA for the CDR3: TGTGCCAGCAGCTTTACTAGCGCAGATACGCAGTATTTT. The chain combines TRBV11-2 with TRBJ2-3, with 7 positions matching TRBD2. J lost 4 bases, V lost 3 bases, and 1 base had no gene match. The germline V gene encodes CDR1 SGHAT and CDR2 FQNNGV. CDR3 size: 13 residues. The variable domain in full, completed from reference TRBV11-2 and TRBJ2-3, reads EAGVAQSPRYKIIEKRQSVAFWCNPISGHATLYWYQQILGQGPKLLIQFQNNGVVDDSQLPKDRFSAERLKGVDSTLKIQPAKLEDSAVYLCASSFTSADTQYFGPGTRLTVL.

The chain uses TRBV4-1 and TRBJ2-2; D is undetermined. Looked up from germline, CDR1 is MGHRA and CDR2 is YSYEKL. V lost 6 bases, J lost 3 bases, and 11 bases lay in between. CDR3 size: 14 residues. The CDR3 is CASSLGSDTGELFF. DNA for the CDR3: TGCGCCAGCAGTCTAGGTTCGGACACCGGGGAGCTGTTTTTT.

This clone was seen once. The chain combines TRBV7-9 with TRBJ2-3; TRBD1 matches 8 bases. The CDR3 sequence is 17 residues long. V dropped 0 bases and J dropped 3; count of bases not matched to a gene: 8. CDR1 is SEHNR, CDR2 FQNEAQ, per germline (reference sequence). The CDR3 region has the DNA TGTGCCAGCAGCTTAGCGGGTCGGCAGGGGGCTACAGATACGCAGTATTTT. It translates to CASSLAGRQGATDTQYF.

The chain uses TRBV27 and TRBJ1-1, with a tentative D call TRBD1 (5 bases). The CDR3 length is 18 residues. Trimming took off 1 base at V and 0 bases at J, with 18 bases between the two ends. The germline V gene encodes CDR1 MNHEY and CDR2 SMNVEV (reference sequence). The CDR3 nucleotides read TGTGCCAGCAGTTTATTGGGAGGGGCAAGGGGCATGAACACTGAAGCTTTCTTT. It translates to CASSLLGGARGMNTEAFF.

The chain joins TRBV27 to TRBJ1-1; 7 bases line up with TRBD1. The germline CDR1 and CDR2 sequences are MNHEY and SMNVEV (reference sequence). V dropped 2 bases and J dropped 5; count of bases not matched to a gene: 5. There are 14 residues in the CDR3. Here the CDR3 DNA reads TGTGCCAGCAGTTTAACCGGGACAGAGACTGAAGCTTTCTTT. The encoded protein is CASSLTGTETEAFF.

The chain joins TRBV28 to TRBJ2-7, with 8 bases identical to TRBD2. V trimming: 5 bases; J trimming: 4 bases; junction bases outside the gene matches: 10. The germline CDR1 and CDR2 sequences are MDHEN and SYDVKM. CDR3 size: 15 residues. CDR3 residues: CASSTSREVGYEQYF. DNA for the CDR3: TGTGCCAGCAGTACATCGCGGGAGGTGGGGTACGAGCAGTACTTC.

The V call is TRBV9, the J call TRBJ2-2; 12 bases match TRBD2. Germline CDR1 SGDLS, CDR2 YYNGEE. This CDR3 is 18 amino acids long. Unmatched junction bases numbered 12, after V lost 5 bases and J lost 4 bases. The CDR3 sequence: CASRYRLAGGPGTGELFF. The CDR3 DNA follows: TGTGCCAGCAGATATCGGCTAGCGGGAGGGCCTGGCACCGGGGAGCTGTTTTTT.

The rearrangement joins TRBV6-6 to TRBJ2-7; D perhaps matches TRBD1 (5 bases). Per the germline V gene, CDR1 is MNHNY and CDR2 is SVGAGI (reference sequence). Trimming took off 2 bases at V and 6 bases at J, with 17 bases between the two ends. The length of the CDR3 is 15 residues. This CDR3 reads CASSYAAVGAPEQYF. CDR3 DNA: TGTGCCAGCAGTTACGCCGCCGTAGGGGCTCCCGAGCAGTACTTC.

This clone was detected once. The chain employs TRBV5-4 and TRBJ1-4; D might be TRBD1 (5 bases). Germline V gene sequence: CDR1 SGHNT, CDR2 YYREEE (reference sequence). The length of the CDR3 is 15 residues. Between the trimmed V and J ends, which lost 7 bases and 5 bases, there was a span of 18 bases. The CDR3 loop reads CASSISGRVNEKLFF. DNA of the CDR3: TGTGCCAGCTCAATTAGTGGCAGGGTCAATGAAAAACTGTTTTTT. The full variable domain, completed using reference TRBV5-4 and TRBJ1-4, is ETGVTQSPTHLIKTRGQQVTLRCSSQSGHNTVSWYQQALGQGPQFIFQYYREEENGRGNFPPRFSGLQFPNYSSELNVNALELDDSALYLCASSISGRVNEKLFFGSGTQLSVL.

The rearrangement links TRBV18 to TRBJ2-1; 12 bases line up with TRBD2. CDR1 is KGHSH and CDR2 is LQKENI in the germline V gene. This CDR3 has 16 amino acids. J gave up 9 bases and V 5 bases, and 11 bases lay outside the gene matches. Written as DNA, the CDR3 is TGTGCCAGCTCAGGTGCTAGCGGGAGGGCCGAGGGTGAGCAGTTCTTC. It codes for CASSGASGRAEGEQFF.

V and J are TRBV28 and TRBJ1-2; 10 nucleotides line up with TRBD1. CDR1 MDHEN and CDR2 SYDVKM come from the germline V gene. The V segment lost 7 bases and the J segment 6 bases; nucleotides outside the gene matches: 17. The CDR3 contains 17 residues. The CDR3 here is CASNIERRDRGPHGYTF. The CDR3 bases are TGTGCCAGCAATATCGAGCGAAGGGACAGGGGTCCTCATGGCTACACCTTC.